This T cell receptor (beta chain) came from a study of cytomegalovirus exposure and HLA in healthy donors (dated by TCRdb to about 2017). Some background on the complete study: The 700 or so repertoires of the first cohort and the 120 validation repertoires were produced on the same platform, according to a later analysis. The study aimed to test whether cataloging public T cell receptors could reveal signatures of past pathogen exposure. In addition to the first cohort of roughly 670 subjects, a separate validation cohort of around 110 different subjects was used. To predict cytomegalovirus infection status, the study brought together high-throughput TCR immunosequencing, statistical association of individual TCRs with disease status, and machine learning.

General study outcomes and caveats: Three of the identified cytomegalovirus-associated TCR beta chains were confirmed in vitro to be specific for cytomegalovirus antigens. A total of around 150 TCR beta chains were listed by the study as associated with cytomegalovirus. The authors suggested that the approach could potentially be extended to other disease states and immunological phenotypes. Most TCR sequences were seen in very few donors, while some public TCRs were found in many individuals. Of the cluster scores, 94% were above 0 in a later analysis, which found that TCRs clustered in the first cohort also tended to co-occur in the 110 or so validation repertoires. The classifier was reported to diagnose cytomegalovirus status with high specificity and sensitivity in both the original and validation cohorts. A later analysis had no HLA typing for the validation cohort, so co-occurrence there was scored across all 110 or so repertoires.

Including the terminal cysteine and phenylalanine, the CDR3 comprises 15 residues. The retained sequence is limited to the CDR3, 45 bases, with the frame set at the first base. The germline V and J ends show losses of 3 bases and 1 base respectively, and no gene match explains 1 base of the junction. CDR1 and CDR2, looked up from the germline V gene, are SGHNT and YENEEA. The donors belonged to the validation cohort of over a hundred subjects, which was separate from the approximately 660-subject first cohort. The library was obtained by the immunoSEQ multiplex PCR assay. For the original study's pipeline: A statistical classification framework was built for diagnosing cytomegalovirus status from the catalog of TCR beta chain sequences. This is the immuneACCESS table as TCRdb keeps it, with only in-frame sequences that have V and J called. A part of the clones is gone; compared with another copy, unresolved V genes explain less than half, and the rest is unexplained. The V and J calls and the clone size are those of that table, but D and trimming were determined from the DNA. This sample is represented by 100,000 or so clones; approximately 94% of them were singletons. The ten largest account for 0.89% of the sample.

Comment on this clone: Its antigen is currently not known. Qualities for individual bases were not recorded, and no much larger clone is one base off.

The chain links TRBV11-3 with TRBJ2-2; a stretch of 8 junction bases matches TRBD1. Sample: PBMCs. The TCR originated in a woman under 30 in good health and CMV-seronegative. The CDR3 protein is CASSLGQVNTGELFF. The DNA reads TGTGCCAGCAGCTTGGGACAGGTGAACACCGGGGAGCTGTTTTTT.